Included here is one T cell receptor beta chain sequence, with context. Antigen: not known. Amplification used two nested PCRs: 16 cycles, then approximately 9 cycles, on TCRalpha/TCRbeta cDNA. For each CDR3 protein, TCRdb gives one entry from its re-call of the 5' RACE reads, without DNA. The repertoire shows about 330,000 distinct CDR3 sequences; the top ten hold roughly 2%. Each donor supplied more than 2 ml of blood. Germline CDR1 and CDR2: MGHRA and YSYEKL. This CDR3 region has 16 residues. This sample was taken from a study of monozygotic twins with inflammatory bowel disease. Regarding the study as a whole: Especially where disease activity was present, IBD patients had fewer clonotypes in common with others than healthy twins did.

This receptor was obtained from a human donor with ulcerative colitis or Crohn's disease, or a healthy co-twin of an affected twin (not recorded which). The chain links TRBV4-1 to TRBJ2-3; without DNA, the TCRdb call of TRBD2 cannot be checked. The sequenced sample consisted of blood. CDR3 sequence reads: CASSQKAGGLTDTQYF.